This T cell receptor beta chain was identified in a study of blood T cell repertoires in COVID-19. In germline, CDR1 is SGHTA, CDR2 FQGNSA. The V end was cut by 5 bases, the J end by 2 bases, with 4 bases between. The CDR3 consists of 11 residues. This clone has a handful of counts. The assay was immunoSEQ multiplex PCR, and TCRdb's table has in-frame clones only and misses some. The table lists roughly 70,000 clones, about four fifths of them singletons. The V call is TRBV7-2, the J call TRBJ2-7; D is ambiguous. The receptor was isolated from a human donor in a cohort sampled during active COVID-19. The specimen sequenced was peripheral blood. The CDR3 nucleotides are TGTGCCAGCAGCCGGGCCTACGAGCAGTACTTC. It translates to CASSRAYEQYF. The variable domain in full, completed from reference TRBV7-2 and TRBJ2-7, reads GAGVSQSPSNKVTEKGKDVELRCDPISGHTALYWYRQSLGQGLEFLIYFQGNSAPDKSGLPSDRFSAERTGGSVSTLTIQRTQQEDSAVYLCASSRAYEQYFGPGTRLTVT.